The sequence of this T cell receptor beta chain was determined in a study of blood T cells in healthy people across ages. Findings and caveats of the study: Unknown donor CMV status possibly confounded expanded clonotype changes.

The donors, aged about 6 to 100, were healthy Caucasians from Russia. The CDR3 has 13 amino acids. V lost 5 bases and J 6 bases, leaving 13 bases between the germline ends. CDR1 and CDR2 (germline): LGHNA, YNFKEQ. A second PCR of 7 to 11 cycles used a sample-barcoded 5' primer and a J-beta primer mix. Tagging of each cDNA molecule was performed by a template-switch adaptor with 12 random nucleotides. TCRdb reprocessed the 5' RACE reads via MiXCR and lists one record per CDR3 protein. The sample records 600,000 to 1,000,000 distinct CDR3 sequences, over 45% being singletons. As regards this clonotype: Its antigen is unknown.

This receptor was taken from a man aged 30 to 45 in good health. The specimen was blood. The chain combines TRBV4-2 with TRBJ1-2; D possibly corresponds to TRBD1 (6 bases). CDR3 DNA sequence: TGTGCCAGCAGCTATCAGGGGCCCAATGGCTACACCTTC. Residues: CASSYQGPNGYTF.